This TCR beta chain was recorded in a study of blood T cell repertoires in COVID-19. Overall study: The cDNA or gDNA used as material had been derived from T cells, B-cell-depleted T cells, or PBMCs.

There are 14 residues in the CDR3. The V gene lost 2 bases and the J gene lost 7 bases, with 9 bases spanning the gap. Germline lookup yields CDR1 MDHEN and CDR2 SYDVKM. Donors in Cohort 3 counted as recovered after two negative PCRs, clearance, or symptom resolution. The data were produced by immunoSEQ multiplex PCR, yet TCRdb's version contains in-frame clones alone and is incomplete. The table shows some 260,000 clones, with about 90% occurring only once. This clonotype was sampled from a woman aged 18 to 35 who had recovered from COVID-19. This sequence joins TRBV28 and TRBJ1-6; D not resolved. Material for sequencing was PBMCs or T cells enriched from blood (not recorded which). CDR3 residues: CASSLGPENSPLHF. The CDR3 DNA reads as TGTGCCAGCAGTTTAGGGCCAGAAAATTCACCCCTCCACTTT. Variable domain in full (rest from reference TRBV28 and TRBJ1-6): DVKVTQSSRYLVKRTGEKVFLECVQDMDHENMFWYRQDPGLGLRLIYFSYDVKMKEKGDIPEGYSVSREKKERFSLILESASTNQTSMYLCASSLGPENSPLHFGNGTRLTVT.